This entry features one T cell receptor beta chain sequence. This clonotype was detected once. It lacks a known antigen. Base qualities are not provided; no much larger clone lies one nucleotide away. One read offers little support. These data originate in a study of tumor-infiltrating lymphocytes in primary liver carcinoma (TCRdb year 2017). About the study as a whole: The five patients, three men and two women aged 30 to 69 years, had hepatocellular carcinoma (four) or combined HCC and intrahepatic cholangiocarcinoma (one). Repertoires from technical replicates were highly reproducible, with mean shared-clone rates approximately 0.88 and correlation coefficients above 0.98. Tumors of the five patients were stage T1-T3 N0M0 with maximum diameters of roughly 4.2 to 10 cm. A total of 35 specimens from 5 patients underwent TCRbeta repertoire sequencing, comprising about 25 tumor regions, 5 adjacent noncancerous liver tissues and 5 peripheral blood samples. TCRbeta repertoire sequencing, expression microarrays and whole-exome sequencing were combined in the study across five regions of each liver tumor, with adjacent normal tissue and blood also included. To link TCRbeta repertoire diversity to the local molecular phenotype, the approximately 24 tumor region samples were profiled with Agilent mRNA microarrays. Each sample produced about 3.5 to 7.5 million productive TCRbeta reads, and read depth showed no significant difference between tissue types.

CDR3 length: 14 amino acids, cysteine to phenylalanine. The kept DNA is CDR3 alone, 42 bases in frame from the first base. Looking up the germline V gene yields CDR1 SGHDT and CDR2 YYEEEE. Using a constant-region primer and ProtoScript II reverse transcriptase, TCRbeta-specific cDNA was reverse-transcribed from approximately 0.5 ug total RNA. TCRbeta libraries were built with three nested multiplex PCR rounds, a slightly modified ARM-PCR procedure. Each of the first two PCR rounds ran for roughly 9 cycles using multiplex TRBV1-TRBV30 forward primers together with a Cbeta reverse primer. Sample barcodes and Illumina adapters were added in a final 25-cycle PCR using Deep VentR polymerase. Amplicons of 200-500 bp were gel-purified with a QIAquick gel extraction kit before sequencing. The TCRbeta amplicons were sequenced with 250-bp paired-end reads on an Illumina HiSeq 2500. Per the original workflow: Quality trimming of reads was performed with Trimmomatic v0.33, and paired reads were merged with FLASH v1.2.11 so that full CDR3 sequences could be recovered. V, D and J germline segments were assigned to the rearranged TCRbeta sequences by MiGEC v1.2.1b. Clonotype statistics, along with Shannon-Wiener diversity indices, were calculated using VDJtools v1.0.0. To cut down on sampling bias, every analysis after diversity analysis relied on just the 250 most abundant clonotypes from each sample. The public reads were reanalyzed by TCRdb: fastp trimming at Q25, MiXCR alignment, in-frame beta chains only. Duplicate CDR3 protein sequences are folded into a single record with the most common DNA and genes. The authors' filters were not applied to this entry. Across this sample there are 40,000 to 50,000 distinct CDR3 sequences, with 70% to 85% seen only once. Approximately 25% of the sample lies in the top ten.

The research as a whole found: Because only the TCR beta chain was sequenced and unpaired alpha chains were not captured, true repertoire diversity is likely underestimated. Because the samples were bulk and unsorted, CD4+ and CD8+ T cell repertoires could not be compared. The top 250 clones made up a significantly larger repertoire fraction in tumors than in blood (p = 0.039). Consistent with antigen-driven expansion, pairs of tumor regions showed higher repertoire overlap (mean roughly 35%) than either tumor-adjacent pairs (approximately 17%) or tumor-blood pairs (approximately 15%). The study included only five patients, and the authors note findings should be validated in a larger study. Just about 8-24% of top clones turned up in all five regions of a tumor, which suggests spatial heterogeneity among tumor-infiltrating T cells.

Total RNA and DNA were co-extracted without cell sorting from approximately 20-30 mg of bulk tissue using the AllPrep DNA/RNA mini kit. Five patients with histopathologically diagnosed primary liver carcinoma underwent surgical resection in China between late 2015 and 2016. Chronic HBV infection was present in the patients, and the patients were treatment-naive at sampling. Each tumor was sampled at five spatially separated regions: the superior, inferior, left-lateral and right-lateral poles and the tumor centre. According to histology, viable tumor cells made up more than 75% of every tumor sample. Fresh tumor and adjacent tissue pieces were bisected, with one half stored in RNAlater at -80 degrees C and the other half sent for histology.

This receptor chain uses TRBV5-6 and TRBJ2-3; TRBD2 is perhaps the D gene, given 7 matching bases. The receptor comes from a man between 35 and 55 years old with primary liver carcinoma and hepatitis B virus infection. The source material was liver tumor tissue from sampling region 3. What this sample's cell subset or site label stands for: tumor region T3, left-lateral pole. The bases read TGTGATAGCAGATCCGAGGGGGAGGGCCGCGCGCAGTATTTT. This codes for CDSRSEGEGRAQYF.